A selection of T cell receptor beta chains follows, all from one sample in a study of T-cell memory formation after mild COVID-19. MiXCR, applied by TCRdb to the 5' RACE reads, yields one record per CDR3 protein. The table shows about 430,000 distinct CDR3 sequences, with about a sixth occurring only once. The specimen sequenced was PBMCs or a T cell subset sorted from them (not recorded which). These TCRs come from a man aged 18 to 29 who had mild COVID-19 (a few samples of this study predate the infection). Cell type and time point are not known. CDR3s leave out the opening cysteine and the closing phenylalanine or tryptophan. D genes are given only for firm matches.

D	V	J	CDR3
-	TRBV7-3	TRBJ1-5	ASSSAEGFKPQH
TRBD2	TRBV4-3	TRBJ2-2	ASSQGRGSPGELF
-	TRBV6-6	TRBJ1-5	ASIPGRRANQPQH
-	TRBV4-1	TRBJ2-3	ASSQEAFPSTDTQY
TRBD1	TRBV29-1	TRBJ2-3	SVKTGADTQY
-	TRBV28	TRBJ2-5	ASNEAEETQY
-	TRBV4-1	TRBJ1-2	ASSQALREGRRYT
TRBD1	TRBV18	TRBJ2-5	ASSLFKGAEETQY
-	TRBV7-2	TRBJ1-3	ASSPPLAAGNTIY
-	TRBV6-5	TRBJ2-5	ASRKGLAAETQY
-	TRBV12-3/TRBV12-4	TRBJ2-2	ASSFVGWAGELF
-	TRBV30	TRBJ1-2	AWSPVYGYT
TRBD2	TRBV7-2	TRBJ2-7	ASSFSRLATYEQY
-	TRBV7-9	TRBJ2-5	ASSSGRVWQGTQY
-	TRBV5-1	TRBJ1-2	ASSPEGRSNHGYT
-	TRBV7-9	TRBJ2-7	ASSQAVYEQY
TRBD1	TRBV5-1	TRBJ2-3	ASSLARTGITDTQY
TRBD2	TRBV7-6	TRBJ2-1	ASSLTGGVFNEQF
TRBD2	TRBV4-3	TRBJ2-2	ASSPDALAGSWNTGELF
-	TRBV6-6	TRBJ1-5	ASSYRGWDSNQPQH
-	TRBV6-5	TRBJ1-1	ASPGPGSTEAF
-	TRBV7-8	TRBJ1-5	ASSDTGRAAQPQH
-	TRBV11-2	TRBJ2-5	ASSQRGGQETQY
TRBD2	TRBV27	TRBJ2-7	ASSSLAGASYEQY
-	TRBV5-4	TRBJ2-3	ASSAQLTSTDTQY
TRBD1	TRBV2	TRBJ1-5	ASSETGTPKEH
-	TRBV27	TRBJ2-2	ASITAGGELF
TRBD2	TRBV12-3/TRBV12-4	TRBJ2-7	ASSLLLAGAIYSYEQY
TRBD2	TRBV5-1	TRBJ2-3	ASMSTSGGDTQY
-	TRBV4-3	TRBJ2-5	ASSQDWVRGHPGETQY
-	TRBV12-3/TRBV12-4	TRBJ1-5	ASSFNPGQPQH
-	TRBV24-1	TRBJ2-2	ATSDTGAATGELF
-	TRBV7-2	TRBJ1-1	ASSLRRKDTEAF